The rows below give T cell receptor beta chains drawn from one sample of a study of blood T cell repertoires in COVID-19. Repertoires were generated with immunoSEQ multiplex PCR, while TCRdb's copy carries only in-frame clones and drops some. This table holds 150,000 or so clones, roughly 80% found once. The sequencing input was PBMCs or T cells enriched from blood (not recorded which). These receptors came from a woman between 35 and 50 years old with acute COVID-19. Each CDR3 is given with its conserved first and last residue. D genes are given only for firm matches. A row's size may be missing; if present it is once, few, many or a size class.

clone_size	j_call	v_call	d_call	cdr3_nt	cdr3_aa
once	TRBJ1-5	TRBV6-5	TRBD1	TGTGCCAGCAGTTACGACAGGGGGAACAATCAGCCCCAGCATTTT	CASSYDRGNNQPQHF
.	TRBJ2-1	TRBV11-3	TRBD2	TGTGCCAGCAGCTCGGGGACTAGAGGATACAATGAGCAGTTCTTC	CASSSGTRGYNEQFF
.	TRBJ1-1	TRBV5-1	.	TGCGCCAGCAGTTTTGTAACAGGGTCTACTGAAGCTTTCTTT	CASSFVTGSTEAFF
.	TRBJ2-2	TRBV5-4	TRBD1	TGTGCCAGCAGCTTCGCTCAGGGGGCGAGTGGCACCGGGGAGCTGTTTTTT	CASSFAQGASGTGELFF
.	TRBJ2-5	TRBV9	TRBD2	TGTGCCAGCAGCGTTGGGGTGGGACTAGCGACGGAGACCCAGTACTTC	CASSVGVGLATETQYF
.	TRBJ1-4	TRBV9	TRBD1	TGTGCCAGCAGCCCAAGACAGGGTCTCAATGAAAAACTGTTTTTT	CASSPRQGLNEKLFF
.	TRBJ2-1	TRBV2	TRBD2	TGTGCCAGCACCCAAACAGGTAGCGGGAGGAGGAATGAGCAGTTCTTC	CASTQTGSGRRNEQFF
.	TRBJ2-4	TRBV5-5	TRBD2	TGTGCCAGCAGCCCGGGTAGCGGGCCAAACATTCAGTACTTC	CASSPGSGPNIQYF
.	TRBJ2-3	TRBV14	.	TGTGCCAGCAGCCTTGGACTGAACACAGATACGCAGTATTTT	CASSLGLNTDTQYF
.	TRBJ2-3	TRBV10-3	TRBD1	TGTGCCACGTCGCCAGCTTCCGGGACAGGACACACAGATACGCAGTATTTT	CATSPASGTGHTDTQYF
once	TRBJ1-3	TRBV5-5	.	TGTGCCAGCAGCTTGGGAGTAACTTCTGGAAACACCATATATTTT	CASSLGVTSGNTIYF
.	TRBJ1-1	TRBV11-2	TRBD1	TGTGCCAGCAGCTTAAGCAGGGGGCGCGAGTCGGGTACTGAAGCTTTCTTT	CASSLSRGRESGTEAFF
.	TRBJ2-5	TRBV4-1	TRBD2	TGCGCCAGCAGCCAATGGGCCGGGACTAGCCGAGAGACCCAGTACTTC	CASSQWAGTSRETQYF
.	TRBJ1-5	TRBV6-1	.	TGTGCCAGCAGTGAGGGGGGACGGGATCAGCCCCAGCATTTT	CASSEGGRDQPQHF
once	TRBJ1-4	TRBV4-1	.	TGCGCCAGCAGCCAAGTCCCATATGAAAAACTGTTTTTT	CASSQVPYEKLFF
.	TRBJ2-1	TRBV7-6	TRBD1	TGTGCCAGCAGCTCCACGGGACAGCCCTACAATGAGCAGTTCTTC	CASSSTGQPYNEQFF
.	TRBJ1-5	TRBV6-5	.	TGTGCCACCCAGCGGACCAGCGGGCAGCCCCAGCATTTT	CATQRTSGQPQHF
.	TRBJ2-7	TRBV6-6	.	TGTGCCAGCACACGACAGGTTACCCTCTACGAGCAGTACTTC	CASTRQVTLYEQYF
.	TRBJ2-7	TRBV5-6	.	TGTGCCAGCAAAAAAGGAGGGAGCGGCGACGAGCAGTACTTC	CASKKGGSGDEQYF
.	TRBJ2-1	TRBV29-1	.	TGCAGCGTTGAAAAGACGGGCCAGACTAGTATTCAGCTCTATGAGCAGTTCTTC	CSVEKTGQTSIQLYEQFF
.	TRBJ1-2	TRBV5-6	.	TGTGCCAGCAGCTTCTGGTGGTCGACAGGAGTTAACTATGGCTACACCTTC	CASSFWWSTGVNYGYTF
.	TRBJ2-7	TRBV11-2	.	TGTGCCAGCAGCATACTGTGGGGGCAGAAGAGCTCCTACGAGCAGTACTTC	CASSILWGQKSSYEQYF
.	TRBJ1-1	TRBV29-1	TRBD1	TGCAGCGTTGGGGTGACAGGGGGTAAGGTTGAAGCTTTCTTT	CSVGVTGGKVEAFF
.	TRBJ2-1	TRBV7-8	TRBD2	TGTGCCAGCAGCTTGTTTTCGCGGGAGGGATACAATGAGCAGTTCTTC	CASSLFSREGYNEQFF
.	TRBJ2-1	TRBV3-1/TRBV3-2	TRBD2	TGTGCCAGCAGCCAACGTGGAGCGGGAGGTCGCACACGCTTCAATGAGCAGTTCTTC	CASSQRGAGGRTRFNEQFF
.	TRBJ2-1	TRBV3-1/TRBV3-2	TRBD2	TGTGCCAGCAGCCCGGGACTAGCGGGGCACAATGAGCAGTTCTTC	CASSPGLAGHNEQFF
.	TRBJ2-5	TRBV7-3	TRBD2	TGTGCCAGCAGCTTAGGGGCTAGCGGGGAGACCCAGTACTTC	CASSLGASGETQYF
.	TRBJ2-7	TRBV12-5	TRBD1	TGTGCTAGTGGTTTGCTAGGACAGGGTCCCTTCTCCTACGAGCAGTACTTC	CASGLLGQGPFSYEQYF
.	TRBJ1-1	TRBV5-1	TRBD1	TGCGCCAGCAGCTTGGCGGGACAGGGGATTTCTGAAGCTTTCTTT	CASSLAGQGISEAFF
.	TRBJ2-1	TRBV27	.	TGTGCCAGCAGCATCGGACAGTTTGACAATGAGCAGTTCTTC	CASSIGQFDNEQFF